The next 23 T cell receptor beta chains were all read from a single sample in a study of T cells expressing NK-cell markers. TCRdb derives one entry per CDR3 protein from the 5' RACE reads, leaving out DNA. Its listing shows roughly 280,000 distinct CDR3 sequences. The sample was blood T cells: a sorted CD56 or NKG2C T cell subset, CD4+ or CD8+ T cells, or bulk PBMC T cells (not recorded which). Source of these receptors: a man younger than 30 in good health.

This chain uses TRBV6-5 with TRBJ2-1; absent DNA, TCRdb's TRBD1 call cannot be checked. The CDR3 contains 13 residues. Germline CDR1 and CDR2: MNHEY and SVGAGI. The CDR3 protein is CASSRTGYNEQFF.

This sequence joins TRBV5-1 and TRBJ2-1. This CDR3 region has 15 residues. Germline V lookup: CDR1 SGHRS, CDR2 YFSETQ. The CDR3 protein is CASSLIGSSYNEQFF.

V gene TRBV20-1 combines with J gene TRBJ2-2. Germline CDR1 is DFQATT and CDR2 is SNEGSKA (reference sequence). The CDR3 contains 15 residues. The CDR3 protein is CSAKNPTLDTGELFF.

The chain joins TRBV6-5 to TRBJ1-2; TCRdb picks TRBD1, but there is no DNA to check that call. This CDR3 has 16 residues. In germline, CDR1 is MNHEY, CDR2 SVGAGI. The CDR3 spells CASSYSLVWGAGGYTF.

The V gene is TRBV12-3 or TRBV12-4, the J gene TRBJ2-3. The CDR3 runs to 11 residues. The CDR3 sequence is CASRADATQYF.

This chain uses TRBV6-1 with TRBJ1-2; TCRdb's D call, TRBD1, is unchecked because there is no DNA. Germline CDR1 and CDR2: MNHNS and SASEGT. The CDR3 is 14 residues long. The CDR3 here is CASSDPGSNYGYTF.

The rearrangement links TRBV24-1 to TRBJ2-1. The germline CDR1 and CDR2 sequences are KGHDR and SFDVKD. The CDR3 extends over 13 amino acids. The CDR3 sequence: CATMQSAYNEQFF.

This chain connects TRBV7-2 to TRBJ2-1; there is no DNA to check the TCRdb D call of TRBD2. CDR1 SGHTA and CDR2 FQGNSA come from the germline V gene. The CDR3 has 13 residues. Here the CDR3 reads CASSLGGRGGEFF.

The chain couples TRBV5-1 to TRBJ2-2; TCRdb gives TRBD1 as the D gene, but with no DNA this cannot be confirmed. The germline CDR1 and CDR2 sequences are SGHRS and YFSETQ. The CDR3 consists of 15 residues. CDR3 residues: CASSLRDSVSGELFF.

The chain couples TRBV15 to TRBJ2-2; TCRdb selects TRBD2, and the lack of DNA leaves this call unchecked. The CDR3 consists of 15 residues. Germline V gene lookup returns CDR1 LNHNV and CDR2 YYDKDF (reference sequence). The CDR3 loop reads CATSKTGVHTGELFF.

The chain employs TRBV5-4 and TRBJ1-5. Germline CDR1 is SGHNT and CDR2 is YYREEE (reference sequence). The CDR3 loop spans 14 amino acids. CDR3 sequence: CASSSHGGNQPQHF.

The chain carries TRBV27 and TRBJ2-4; TCRdb lists TRBD2, though no DNA is available to test this call. Germline loops: CDR1 MNHEY, CDR2 SMNVEV (reference sequence). This CDR3 region has 15 residues. The CDR3 sequence: CASSTKARDRNIQYF.

The chain joins TRBV6-5 to TRBJ1-3; TCRdb indicates TRBD1, and absent DNA this call remains unverified. Germline assignment: CDR1 MNHEY and CDR2 SVGAGI. There are 15 residues in the CDR3. The CDR3: CASSYDRISGNTIYF.

This chain connects TRBV4-2 to TRBJ2-1; TCRdb's D call, TRBD1, is unchecked because there is no DNA. The CDR3 has 18 amino acids. The germline V gene has CDR1 LGHNA and CDR2 YNFKEQ. The CDR3: CASSPPPKTGQGYNEQFF.

V usage is TRBV5-4 and J usage is TRBJ2-2; the TCRdb call, TRBD2, lacks DNA for checking. The CDR3 runs to 16 residues. Germline V gene data show CDR1 as SGHNT and CDR2 as YYREEE (reference sequence). The CDR3 protein is CASSAGLAGDTGELFF.

The chain's CDR3 is CASRPGTDTQYF. The J gene is TRBJ2-3, the V gene TRBV12-3 or TRBV12-4; TCRdb names TRBD1, which stays unverified in the absence of DNA. This CDR3 has 12 residues.

The rearrangement uses TRBV20-1 and TRBJ2-1; TCRdb picks TRBD2, but there is no DNA to check that call. The germline gives CDR1 DFQATT, CDR2 SNEGSKA (reference sequence). This CDR3 region has 20 residues. CDR3 residues: CSARDQPGLAGGPSYNEQFF.

The chain has TRBV6-2 or TRBV6-3 and TRBJ2-3; the TCRdb D gene call, TRBD2, has no DNA to confirm it. CDR1 is MNHEY and CDR2 is SVGEGT in the germline V gene. The CDR3 spans 14 residues. This chain's CDR3 is CASRGSGSPDTQYF.

The gene calls are TRBV5-6 and TRBJ2-1; TCRdb names TRBD1, which stays unverified in the absence of DNA. Germline assignment: CDR1 SGHDT and CDR2 YYEEEE. The CDR3 consists of 15 residues. CDR3 region: CASSLGSGTGNEQFF. Full variable domain (remainder filled in from reference TRBV5-6 and TRBJ2-1): DAGVTQSPTHLIKTRGQQVTLRCSPKSGHDTVSWYQQALGQGPQFIFQYYEEEERQRGNFPDRFSGHQFPNYSSELNVNALLLGDSALYLCASSLGSGTGNEQFFGPGTRLTVL.

The V call is TRBV18, the J call TRBJ2-6. This CDR3 spans 13 amino acids. Germline V gene data show CDR1 as KGHSH and CDR2 as LQKENI. CDR3 region: CASSGSGANVLTF.

The rearrangement links TRBV24-1 to TRBJ1-5; TCRdb designates TRBD1, a call that cannot be tested without DNA. CDR1 KGHDR and CDR2 SFDVKD come from the germline V gene. This CDR3 region has 16 residues. The CDR3 loop reads CATSEGGAGLDQPQHF.

The chain couples TRBV30 to TRBJ2-4; TCRdb names TRBD2, which stays unverified in the absence of DNA. The CDR3 runs 15 residues. Germline CDR1 and CDR2: GTSNPN and SVGIG (reference sequence). This CDR3 reads CAWSVRGEFKNIQYF.

The rearrangement joins TRBV7-8 to TRBJ2-3; TCRdb's assignment of TRBD1 cannot be checked, as there is no DNA. In germline, CDR1 is SGHVS, CDR2 FQNEAQ. The CDR3 is made up of 14 amino acids. The CDR3 is CASSKDRAADTQYF.